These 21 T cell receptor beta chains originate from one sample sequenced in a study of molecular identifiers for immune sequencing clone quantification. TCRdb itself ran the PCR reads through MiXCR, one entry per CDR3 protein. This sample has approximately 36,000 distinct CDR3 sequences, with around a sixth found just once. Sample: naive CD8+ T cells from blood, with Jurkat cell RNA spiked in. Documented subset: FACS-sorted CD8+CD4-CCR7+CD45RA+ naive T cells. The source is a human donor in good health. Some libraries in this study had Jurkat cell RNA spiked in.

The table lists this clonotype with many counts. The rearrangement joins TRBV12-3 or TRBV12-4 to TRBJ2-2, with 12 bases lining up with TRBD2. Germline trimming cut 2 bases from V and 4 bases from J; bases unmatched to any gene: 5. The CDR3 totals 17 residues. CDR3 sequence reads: CASSLRETSGGTGELFF. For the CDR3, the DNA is TGTGCCAGCAGTTTACGGGAGACTAGCGGGGGCACCGGGGAGCTGTTTTTT.

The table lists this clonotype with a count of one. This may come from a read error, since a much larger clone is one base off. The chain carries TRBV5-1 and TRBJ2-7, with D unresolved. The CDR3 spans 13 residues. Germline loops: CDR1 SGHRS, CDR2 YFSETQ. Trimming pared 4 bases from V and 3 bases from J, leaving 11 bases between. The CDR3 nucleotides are TGCGCCAGCAGCCCTACGGACGGCTACGAGCAGTACTTC. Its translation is CASSPTDGYEQYF.

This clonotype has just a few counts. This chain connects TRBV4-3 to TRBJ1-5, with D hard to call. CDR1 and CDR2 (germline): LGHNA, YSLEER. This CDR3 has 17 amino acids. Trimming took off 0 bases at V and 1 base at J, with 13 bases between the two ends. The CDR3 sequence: CASSQDRSSLSNQPQHF. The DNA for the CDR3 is TGCGCCAGCAGCCAAGATAGGTCTTCGCTAAGCAATCAGCCCCAGCATTTT.

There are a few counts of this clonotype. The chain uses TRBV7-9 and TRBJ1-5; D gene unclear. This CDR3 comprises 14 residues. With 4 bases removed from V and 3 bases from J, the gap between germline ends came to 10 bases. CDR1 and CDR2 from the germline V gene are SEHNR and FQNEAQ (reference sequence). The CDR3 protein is CASSSTAINQPQHF. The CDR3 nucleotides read TGTGCCAGCAGCTCGACGGCTATCAATCAGCCCCAGCATTTT.

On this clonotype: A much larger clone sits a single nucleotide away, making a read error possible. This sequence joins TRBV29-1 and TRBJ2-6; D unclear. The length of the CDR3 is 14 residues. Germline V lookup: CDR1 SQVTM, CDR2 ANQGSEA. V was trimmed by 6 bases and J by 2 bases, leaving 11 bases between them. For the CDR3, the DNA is TGCAGCGTGATTGGGTCCGCTGGGGCCAACGTCCTGACTTTC. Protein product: CSVIGSAGANVLTF.

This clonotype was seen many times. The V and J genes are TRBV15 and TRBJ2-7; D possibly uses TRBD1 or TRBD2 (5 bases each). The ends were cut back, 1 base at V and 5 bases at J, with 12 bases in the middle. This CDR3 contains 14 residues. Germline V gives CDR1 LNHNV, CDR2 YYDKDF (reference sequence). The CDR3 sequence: CATSRVRGRDEQYF. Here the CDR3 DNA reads TGTGCCACCAGCAGAGTTAGGGGACGGGACGAGCAGTACTTC.

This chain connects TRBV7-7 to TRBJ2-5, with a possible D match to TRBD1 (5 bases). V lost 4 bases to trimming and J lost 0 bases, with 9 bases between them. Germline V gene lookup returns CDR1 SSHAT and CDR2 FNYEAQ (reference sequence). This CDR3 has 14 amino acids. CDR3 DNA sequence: TGTGCCAGCAGCTCGTCAGGGTACCAAGAGACCCAGTACTTC. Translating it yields CASSSSGYQETQYF. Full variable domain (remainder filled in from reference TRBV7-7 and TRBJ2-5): GAGVSQSPRYKVTKRGQDVTLRCDPISSHATLYWYQQALGQGPEFLTYFNYEAQPDKSGLPSDRFSAERPEGSISTLTIQRTEQRDSAMYRCASSSSGYQETQYFGPGTRLLVL.

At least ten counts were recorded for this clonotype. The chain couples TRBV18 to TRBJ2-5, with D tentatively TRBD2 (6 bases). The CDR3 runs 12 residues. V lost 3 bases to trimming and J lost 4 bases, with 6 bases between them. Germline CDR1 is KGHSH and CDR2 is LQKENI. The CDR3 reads CASSPGGETQYF. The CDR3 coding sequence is TGTGCCAGCTCACCGGGGGGAGAGACCCAGTACTTC.

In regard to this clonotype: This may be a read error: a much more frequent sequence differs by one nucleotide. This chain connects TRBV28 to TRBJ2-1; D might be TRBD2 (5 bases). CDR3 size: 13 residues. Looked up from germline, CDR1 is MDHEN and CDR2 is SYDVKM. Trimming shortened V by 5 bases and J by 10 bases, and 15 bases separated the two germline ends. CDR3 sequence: CASSPSQLGEQFF. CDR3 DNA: TGTGCCAGCAGTCCTTCCCAACTAGGCGAGCAGTTCTTC. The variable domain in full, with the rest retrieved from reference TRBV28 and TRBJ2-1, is DVKVTQSSRYLVKRTGEKVFLECVQDMDHENMFWYRQDPGLGLRLIYFSYDVKMKEKGDIPEGYSVSREKKERFSLILESASTNQTSMYLCASSPSQLGEQFFGPGTRLTVL.

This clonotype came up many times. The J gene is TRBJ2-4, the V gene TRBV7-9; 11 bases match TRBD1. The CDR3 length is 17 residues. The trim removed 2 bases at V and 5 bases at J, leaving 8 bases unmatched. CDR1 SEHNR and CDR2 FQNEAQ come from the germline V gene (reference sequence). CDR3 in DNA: TGTGCCAGCAGCTTAAATTTCTTGGACAGGGGGCAAAACATTCAGTACTTC. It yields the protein CASSLNFLDRGQNIQYF.

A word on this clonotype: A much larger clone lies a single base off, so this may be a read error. CDR3 amino acids: CASSSYRGQPGAIEAFF. CDR3 nucleotide sequence: TGTGCCAGCAGCTCATACCGGGGACAGCCAGGTGCCATCGAAGCTTTCTTT. The V and J genes are TRBV7-2 and TRBJ1-1, with TRBD1 matching over 7 bases. Germline V gene lookup returns CDR1 SGHTA and CDR2 FQGNSA. The CDR3 has 17 residues. V shed 4 bases and J 8 bases; nucleotides not matched to a gene: 19. The variable domain in full, completed from reference TRBV7-2 and TRBJ1-1, reads GAGVSQSPSNKVTEKGKDVELRCDPISGHTALYWYRQSLGQGLEFLIYFQGNSAPDKSGLPSDRFSAERTGGSVSTLTIQRTQQEDSAVYLCASSSYRGQPGAIEAFFGQGTRLTVV.

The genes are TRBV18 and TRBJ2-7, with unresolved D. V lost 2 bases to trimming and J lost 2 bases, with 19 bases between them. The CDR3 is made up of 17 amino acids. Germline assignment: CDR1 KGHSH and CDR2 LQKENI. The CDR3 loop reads CASSPSEETIDPYEQYF. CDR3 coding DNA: TGTGCCAGCTCACCAAGCGAAGAGACAATAGACCCCTACGAGCAGTACTTC. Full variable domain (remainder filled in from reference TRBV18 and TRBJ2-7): NAGVMQNPRHLVRRRGQEARLRCSPMKGHSHVYWYRQLPEEGLKFMVYLQKENIIDESGMPKERFSAEFPKEGPSILRIQQVVRGDSAAYFCASSPSEETIDPYEQYFGPGTRLTVT.

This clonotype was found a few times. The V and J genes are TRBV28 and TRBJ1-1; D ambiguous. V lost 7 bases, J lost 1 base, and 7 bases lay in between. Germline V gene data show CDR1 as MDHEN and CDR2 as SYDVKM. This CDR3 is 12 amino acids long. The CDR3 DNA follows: TGTGCCAGCATTTCCCAGAACACTGAAGCTTTCTTT. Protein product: CASISQNTEAFF. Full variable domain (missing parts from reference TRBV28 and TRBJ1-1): DVKVTQSSRYLVKRTGEKVFLECVQDMDHENMFWYRQDPGLGLRLIYFSYDVKMKEKGDIPEGYSVSREKKERFSLILESASTNQTSMYLCASISQNTEAFFGQGTRLTVV.

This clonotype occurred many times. CDR3 in amino acids: CASSLPNTGGFTYEQYF. DNA for the CDR3: TGTGCCAGCAGCTTACCGAATACAGGGGGGTTTACCTACGAGCAGTACTTC. V is TRBV7-9 and J is TRBJ2-7; 8 bases are shared with TRBD1. V lost 2 bases to trimming and J lost 2 bases; unmatched junction nucleotides: 11. The germline gives CDR1 SEHNR, CDR2 FQNEAQ (reference sequence). This CDR3 has 17 residues. Full variable domain (outside the CDR3, taken from reference TRBV7-9 and TRBJ2-7): DTGVSQNPRHKITKRGQNVTFRCDPISEHNRLYWYRQTLGQGPEFLTYFQNEAQLEKSRLLSDRFSAERPKGSFSTLEIQRTEQGDSAMYLCASSLPNTGGFTYEQYFGPGTRLTVT.

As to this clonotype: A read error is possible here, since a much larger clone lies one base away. Here the CDR3 reads CSARDGANYEQYF. CDR3 in DNA: TGCAGTGCTAGAGATGGGGCTAACTACGAGCAGTACTTC. The V and J genes are TRBV20-1 and TRBJ2-7, with D maybe TRBD1 (5 bases). The CDR3 has 13 amino acids. The V gene lost 0 bases and the J gene lost 3 bases, with 9 bases spanning the gap. Per the germline V gene, CDR1 is DFQATT and CDR2 is SNEGSKA (reference sequence).

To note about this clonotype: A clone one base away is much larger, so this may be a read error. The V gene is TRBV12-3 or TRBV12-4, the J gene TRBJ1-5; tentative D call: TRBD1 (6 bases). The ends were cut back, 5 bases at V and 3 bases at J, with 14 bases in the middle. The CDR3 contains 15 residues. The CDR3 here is CASSPEHRVNQPQHF. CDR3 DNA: TGTGCCAGCAGTCCCGAGCACAGGGTCAATCAGCCCCAGCATTTT.

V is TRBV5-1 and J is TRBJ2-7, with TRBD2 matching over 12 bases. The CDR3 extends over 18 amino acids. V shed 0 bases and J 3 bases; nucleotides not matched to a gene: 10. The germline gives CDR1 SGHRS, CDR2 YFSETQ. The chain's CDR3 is CASSLGASGRAFLYEQYF. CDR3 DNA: TGCGCCAGCAGCTTGGGGGCTAGCGGGAGGGCCTTTCTCTACGAGCAGTACTTC.

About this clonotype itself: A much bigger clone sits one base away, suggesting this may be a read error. This chain's CDR3 is CSAWGGDEQFF. CDR3 nucleotide sequence: TGCAGTGCTTGGGGGGGGGATGAGCAGTTCTTC. The rearrangement uses TRBV20-1 and TRBJ2-1; 7 bases map to TRBD2. The CDR3 is 11 residues long. Germline values: CDR1 DFQATT, CDR2 SNEGSKA (reference sequence). J gave up 8 bases and V 5 bases, and 3 bases lay outside the gene matches.

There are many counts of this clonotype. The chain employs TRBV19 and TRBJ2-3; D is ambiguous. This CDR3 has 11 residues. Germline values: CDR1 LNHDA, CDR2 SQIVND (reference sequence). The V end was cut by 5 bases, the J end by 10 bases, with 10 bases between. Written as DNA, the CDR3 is TGTGCCAGTAGTTCCCCACTGGCGCAGTATTTT. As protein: CASSSPLAQYF.

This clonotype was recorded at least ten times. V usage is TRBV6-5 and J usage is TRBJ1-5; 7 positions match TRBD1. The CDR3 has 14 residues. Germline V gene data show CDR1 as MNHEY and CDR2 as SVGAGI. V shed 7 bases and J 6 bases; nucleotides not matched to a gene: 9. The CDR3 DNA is TGTGCCAGCAACCCGCGACAGGGCGGTCAGCCCCAGCATTTT. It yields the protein CASNPRQGGQPQHF.

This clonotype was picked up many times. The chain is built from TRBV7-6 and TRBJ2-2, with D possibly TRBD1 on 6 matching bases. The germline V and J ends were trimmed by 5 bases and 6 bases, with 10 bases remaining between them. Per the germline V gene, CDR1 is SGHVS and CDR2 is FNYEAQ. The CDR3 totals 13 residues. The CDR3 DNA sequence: TGTGCCAGCAGCCGAGGGGGTTCCGGGGAGCTGTTTTTT. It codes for CASSRGGSGELFF.